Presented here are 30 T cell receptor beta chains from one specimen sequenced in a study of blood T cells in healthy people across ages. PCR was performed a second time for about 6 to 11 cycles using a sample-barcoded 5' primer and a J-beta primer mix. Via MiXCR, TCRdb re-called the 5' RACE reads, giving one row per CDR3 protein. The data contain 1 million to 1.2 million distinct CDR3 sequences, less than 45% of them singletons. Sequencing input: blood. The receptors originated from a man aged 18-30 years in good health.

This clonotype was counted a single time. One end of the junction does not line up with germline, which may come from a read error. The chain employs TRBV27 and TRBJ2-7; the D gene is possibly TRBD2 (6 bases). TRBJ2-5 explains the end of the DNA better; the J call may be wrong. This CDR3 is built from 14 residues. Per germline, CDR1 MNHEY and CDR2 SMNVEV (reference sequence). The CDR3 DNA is TGTGCCCGCAGTCCCCTTCGTGCGGGGGAGACCCAGTACTTC. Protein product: CARSPLRAGETQYF.

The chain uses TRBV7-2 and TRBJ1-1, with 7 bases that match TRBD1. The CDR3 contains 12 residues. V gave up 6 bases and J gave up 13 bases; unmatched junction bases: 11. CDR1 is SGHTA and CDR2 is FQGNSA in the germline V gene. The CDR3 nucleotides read TGTGCCAGCAGACGGGACAGTAGGTTAGTTTTCTTT. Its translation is CASRRDSRLVFF.

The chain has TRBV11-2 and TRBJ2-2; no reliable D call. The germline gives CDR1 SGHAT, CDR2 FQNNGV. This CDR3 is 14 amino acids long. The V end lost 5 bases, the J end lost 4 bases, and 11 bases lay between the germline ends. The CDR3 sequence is CASSAWGITGELFF. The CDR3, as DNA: TGTGCCAGCAGCGCCTGGGGTATCACCGGGGAGCTGTTTTTT. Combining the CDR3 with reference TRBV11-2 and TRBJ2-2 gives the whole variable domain EAGVAQSPRYKIIEKRQSVAFWCNPISGHATLYWYQQILGQGPKLLIQFQNNGVVDDSQLPKDRFSAERLKGVDSTLKIQPAKLEDSAVYLCASSAWGITGELFFGEGSRLTVL.

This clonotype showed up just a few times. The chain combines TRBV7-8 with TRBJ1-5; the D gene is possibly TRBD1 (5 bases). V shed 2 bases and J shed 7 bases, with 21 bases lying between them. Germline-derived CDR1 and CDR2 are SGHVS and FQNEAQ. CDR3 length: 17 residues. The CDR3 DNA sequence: TGTGCCAGCAGCTTAATAGGTGTAGGGGATCGGGAGCAGCCCCAGCATTTT. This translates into CASSLIGVGDREQPQHF.

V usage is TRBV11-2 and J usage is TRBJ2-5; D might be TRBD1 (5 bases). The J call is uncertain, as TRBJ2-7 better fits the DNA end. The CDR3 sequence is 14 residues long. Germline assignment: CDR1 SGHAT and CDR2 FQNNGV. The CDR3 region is CASSLGQRRYEQYF. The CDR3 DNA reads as TGTGCCAGCAGCTTAGGACAGCGCCGCTACGAGCAGTACTTC.

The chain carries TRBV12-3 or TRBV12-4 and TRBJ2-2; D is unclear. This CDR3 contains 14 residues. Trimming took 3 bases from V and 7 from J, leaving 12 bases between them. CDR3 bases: TGTGCCAGCAGTTTGACGGGTTCTGGCGGGGAGCTGTTTTTT. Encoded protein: CASSLTGSGGELFF.

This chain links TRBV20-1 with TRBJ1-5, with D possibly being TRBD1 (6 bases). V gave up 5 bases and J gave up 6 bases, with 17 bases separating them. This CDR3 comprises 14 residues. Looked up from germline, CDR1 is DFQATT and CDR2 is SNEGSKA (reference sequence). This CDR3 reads CSAARTARSQPQHF. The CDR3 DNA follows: TGCAGTGCTGCCCGGACAGCAAGATCTCAGCCCCAGCATTTT.

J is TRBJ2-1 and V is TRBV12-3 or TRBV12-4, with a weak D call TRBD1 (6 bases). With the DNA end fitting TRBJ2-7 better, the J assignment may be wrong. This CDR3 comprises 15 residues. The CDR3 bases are TGTGCCAGCAGTAACACAGGGAGCTCCTACAATGAGCAGTACTTC. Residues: CASSNTGSSYNEQYF.

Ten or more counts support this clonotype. Here the CDR3 DNA reads TGTGCCAGCTCACTGCCGGGACAGGGTTTGTACGAGCAGTACTTC. Protein sequence: CASSLPGQGLYEQYF. The V and J genes are TRBV18 and TRBJ2-7; TRBD1 matches at 9 bases. Germline V gives CDR1 KGHSH, CDR2 LQKENI. The J segment lost 4 bases and the V segment lost 4 bases, leaving 8 bases of the junction unmatched. This CDR3 has 15 amino acids. The full variable domain, with the rest looked up from reference TRBV18 and TRBJ2-7, is NAGVMQNPRHLVRRRGQEARLRCSPMKGHSHVYWYRQLPEEGLKFMVYLQKENIIDESGMPKERFSAEFPKEGPSILRIQQVVRGDSAAYFCASSLPGQGLYEQYFGPGTRLTVT.

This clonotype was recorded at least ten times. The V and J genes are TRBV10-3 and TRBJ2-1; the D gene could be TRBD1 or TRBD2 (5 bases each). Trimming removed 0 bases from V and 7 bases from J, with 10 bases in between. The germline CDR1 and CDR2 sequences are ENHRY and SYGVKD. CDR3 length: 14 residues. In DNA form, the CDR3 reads TGTGCCATCAGTGAGTCGCTAGGGGAGAATGAGCAGTTCTTC. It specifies CAISESLGENEQFF.

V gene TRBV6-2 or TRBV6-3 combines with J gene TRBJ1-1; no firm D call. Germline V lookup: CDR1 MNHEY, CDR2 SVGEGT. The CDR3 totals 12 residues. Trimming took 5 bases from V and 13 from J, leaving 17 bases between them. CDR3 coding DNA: TGTGCCAGCAGTGAGACACGCAGGCGGGATTTCTTT. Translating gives CASSETRRRDFF.

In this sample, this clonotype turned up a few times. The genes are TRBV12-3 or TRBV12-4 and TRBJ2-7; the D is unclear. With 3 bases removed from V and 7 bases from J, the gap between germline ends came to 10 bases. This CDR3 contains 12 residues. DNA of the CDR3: TGTGCCAGCAGTTTGTTCCCTGGTGAGCAGTACTTC. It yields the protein CASSLFPGEQYF.

The CDR3 sequence: CASSPGTNTDTQYF. CDR3 sequence (DNA): TGCGCCAGCAGCCCCGGGACAAACACAGATACGCAGTATTTT. The rearrangement joins TRBV5-1 to TRBJ2-3; D is possibly TRBD1 (6 bases). The CDR3 has 14 residues. V lost 4 bases and J 2 bases, leaving 11 bases between the germline ends. Per the germline V gene, CDR1 is SGHRS and CDR2 is YFSETQ.

In nucleotides, the CDR3 is TGTGCCATCGGTGCGGAGTCCCTTAATCAGCCCCAGCATTTT. It specifies CAIGAESLNQPQHF. The chain carries TRBV10-3 and TRBJ1-5; D call uncertain. Germline V lookup: CDR1 ENHRY, CDR2 SYGVKD. V dropped 8 bases and J dropped 4 bases, with 15 bases sitting between them. This CDR3 is 14 amino acids long.

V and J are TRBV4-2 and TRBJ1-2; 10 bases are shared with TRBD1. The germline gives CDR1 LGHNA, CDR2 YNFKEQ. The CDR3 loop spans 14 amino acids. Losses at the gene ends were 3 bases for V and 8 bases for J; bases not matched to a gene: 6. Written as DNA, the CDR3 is TGTGCCAGCAGCCAGATCGGGACAGGGGAGGGCTACACCTTC. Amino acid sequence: CASSQIGTGEGYTF.

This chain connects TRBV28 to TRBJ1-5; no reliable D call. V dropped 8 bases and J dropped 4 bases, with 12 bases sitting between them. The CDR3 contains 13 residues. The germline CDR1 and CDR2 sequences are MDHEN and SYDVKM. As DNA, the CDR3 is TGTGCCAGCCACAGTGGAACAAATCAGCCCCAGCATTTT. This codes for CASHSGTNQPQHF.

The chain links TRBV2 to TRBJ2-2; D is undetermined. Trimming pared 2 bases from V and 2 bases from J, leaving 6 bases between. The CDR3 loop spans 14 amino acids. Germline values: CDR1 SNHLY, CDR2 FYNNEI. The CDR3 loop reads CASSEQVNTGELFF. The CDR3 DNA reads TGTGCCAGCAGTGAACAGGTCAACACCGGGGAGCTGTTTTTT.

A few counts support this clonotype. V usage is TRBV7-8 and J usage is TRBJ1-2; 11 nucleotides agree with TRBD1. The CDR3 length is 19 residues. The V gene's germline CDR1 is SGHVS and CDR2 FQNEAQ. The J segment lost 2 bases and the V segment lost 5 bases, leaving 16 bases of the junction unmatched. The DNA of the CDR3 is TGTGCCAGCAGCCAAGCCGGGACAGGGGGATTTATACGGAACTATGGCTACACCTTC. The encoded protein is CASSQAGTGGFIRNYGYTF. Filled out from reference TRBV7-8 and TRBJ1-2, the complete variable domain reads GAGVSQSPRYKVAKRGQDVALRCDPISGHVSLFWYQQALGQGPEFLTYFQNEAQLDKSGLPSDRFFAERPEGSVSTLKIQRTQQEDSAVYLCASSQAGTGGFIRNYGYTFGSGTRLTVV.

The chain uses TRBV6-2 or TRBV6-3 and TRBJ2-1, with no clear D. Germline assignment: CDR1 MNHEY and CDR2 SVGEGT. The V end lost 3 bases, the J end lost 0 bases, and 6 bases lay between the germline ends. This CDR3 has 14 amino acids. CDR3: CASSYRVSYNEQFF. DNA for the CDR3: TGTGCCAGCAGTTATAGGGTCTCCTACAATGAGCAGTTCTTC.

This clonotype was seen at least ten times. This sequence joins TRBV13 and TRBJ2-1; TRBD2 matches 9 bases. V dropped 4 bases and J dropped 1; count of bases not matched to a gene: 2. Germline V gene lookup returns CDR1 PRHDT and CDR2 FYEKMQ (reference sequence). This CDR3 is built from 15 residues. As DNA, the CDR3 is TGTGCCAGCAGCTCTCTAGCGGGGTCCTACAATGAGCAGTTCTTC. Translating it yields CASSSLAGSYNEQFF.

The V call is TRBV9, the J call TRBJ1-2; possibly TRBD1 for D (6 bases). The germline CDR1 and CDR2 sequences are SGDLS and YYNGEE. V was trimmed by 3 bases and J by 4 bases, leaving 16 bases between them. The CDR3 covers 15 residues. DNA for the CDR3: TGTGCCAGCAGCGCCAGCCTCCGGGGGCCCTATGGCTACACCTTC. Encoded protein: CASSASLRGPYGYTF.

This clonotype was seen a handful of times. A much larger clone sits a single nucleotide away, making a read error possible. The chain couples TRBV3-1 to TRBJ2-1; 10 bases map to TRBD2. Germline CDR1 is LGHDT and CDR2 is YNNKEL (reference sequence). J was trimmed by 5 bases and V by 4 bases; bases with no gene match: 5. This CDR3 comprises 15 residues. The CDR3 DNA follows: TGTGCCAGCAGCCTAAGCGGGGGGGCCCACAATGAGCAGTTCTTC. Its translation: CASSLSGGAHNEQFF.

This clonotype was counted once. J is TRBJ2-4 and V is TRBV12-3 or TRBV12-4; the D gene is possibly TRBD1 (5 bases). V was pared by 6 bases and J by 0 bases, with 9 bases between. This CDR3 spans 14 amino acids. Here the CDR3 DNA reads TGTGCCAGCAGCATGACAGAAGCCAAAAACATTCAGTACTTC. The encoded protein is CASSMTEAKNIQYF.

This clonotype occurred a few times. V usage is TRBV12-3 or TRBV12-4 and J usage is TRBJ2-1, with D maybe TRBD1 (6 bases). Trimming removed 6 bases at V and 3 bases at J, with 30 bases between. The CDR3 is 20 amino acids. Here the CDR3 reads CASRSGTLTKREYFYNEQFF. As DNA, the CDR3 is TGTGCCAGCAGATCCGGGACACTCACTAAACGGGAATACTTCTACAATGAGCAGTTCTTC.

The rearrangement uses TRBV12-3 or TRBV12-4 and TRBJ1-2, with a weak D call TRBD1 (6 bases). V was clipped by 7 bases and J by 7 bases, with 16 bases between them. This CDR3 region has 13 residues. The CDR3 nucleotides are TGTGCCAGCACCTTACAGGGTAGTTTTGGCTACACCTTC. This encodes CASTLQGSFGYTF.

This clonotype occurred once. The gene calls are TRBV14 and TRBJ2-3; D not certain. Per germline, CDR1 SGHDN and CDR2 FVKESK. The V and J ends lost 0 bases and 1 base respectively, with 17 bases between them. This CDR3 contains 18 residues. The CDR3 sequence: CASSQESVRLRGTDTQYF. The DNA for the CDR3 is TGTGCCAGCAGCCAAGAGTCCGTAAGACTTAGGGGCACAGATACGCAGTATTTT.

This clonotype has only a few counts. CDR3 nucleotide sequence: TGTGCCAGCAGTTTATGGGAGGGGGCTTGGGGCTACACCTTC. Amino acid sequence: CASSLWEGAWGYTF. The chain uses TRBV12-3 or TRBV12-4 and TRBJ1-2; 7 bases line up with TRBD1. The junction had 8 bases not matched to a gene; V was cut back by 2 bases and J by 8 bases. The CDR3 runs 14 residues.

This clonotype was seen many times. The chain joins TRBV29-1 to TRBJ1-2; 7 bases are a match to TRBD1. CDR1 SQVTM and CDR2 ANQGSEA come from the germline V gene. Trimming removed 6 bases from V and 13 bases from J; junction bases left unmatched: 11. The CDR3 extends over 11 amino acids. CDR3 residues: CSVTGTERSTF. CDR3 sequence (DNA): TGCAGCGTGACCGGGACAGAAAGGAGCACCTTC.

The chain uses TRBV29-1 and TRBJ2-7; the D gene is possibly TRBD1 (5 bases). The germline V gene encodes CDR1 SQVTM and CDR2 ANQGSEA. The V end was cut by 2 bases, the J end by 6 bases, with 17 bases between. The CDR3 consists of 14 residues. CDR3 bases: TGCAGCGTTGAAAGCAGGGATACTAAGGGCGAGCAGTACTTC. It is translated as CSVESRDTKGEQYF.

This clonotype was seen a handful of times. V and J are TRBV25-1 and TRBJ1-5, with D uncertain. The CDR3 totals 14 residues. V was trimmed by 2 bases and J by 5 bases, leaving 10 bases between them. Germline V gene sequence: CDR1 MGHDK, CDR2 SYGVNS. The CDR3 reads CASSEKGFHQPQHF. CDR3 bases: TGTGCCAGCAGTGAAAAGGGTTTCCATCAGCCCCAGCATTTT.